The T cell receptor beta chain under discussion was sequenced for a study of pediatric ulcerative colitis. Study outcomes and limitations: Ulcerative colitis patients shared more blood-rectal clones than controls.

Germline trimming cut 7 bases from V and 5 bases from J; bases unmatched to any gene: 10. This CDR3 comprises 14 residues. Germline V gene sequence: CDR1 LGHNA, CDR2 YNFKEQ. During colonoscopy, one to two rectal pinch biopsies were collected. Libraries were prepared by immunoSEQ multiplex PCR; TCRdb keeps only in-frame clonotypes and omits some of them. In the table there are some 43,000 clones, about 78% of which are singletons. Note on this clone: No antigen is known for it.

The receptor's source is a girl aged 5-17 years with moderate ulcerative colitis. The sequenced sample was gut tissue. The V gene is TRBV4-2, the J gene TRBJ1-1; 7 bases match TRBD1. The CDR3 nucleotides read TGTGCCAGCACATACAGGGGTTGGCATACTGAAGCTTTCTTT. Translated: CASTYRGWHTEAFF.